Only one count was recorded for the clone carrying this T cell receptor (beta chain). Antigen: not known. Trimming left V 5 bases short and J 5 bases short, with 13 bases between. CDR1 SGHNT and CDR2 YYREEE come from the germline V gene (reference sequence). CDR3 length: 13 residues. Measured with immunoSEQ multiplex PCR; TCRdb has only the in-frame clones, and not every one. The sample has around 160,000 clones; approximately 91% are singletons. The sample originates from a study of T cell responses to AZD1222 COVID-19 vaccine. Study-wide results and caveats: There were vaccine-associated CD4 TCRs across spike, dominant at 160-218 and 743-854.

This material consisted of peripheral blood, taken on day 0 of AZD1222 vaccination. This TCR was recovered from an adult in good health. The chain combines TRBV5-4 with TRBJ1-2; weak D call: TRBD1 (6 bases). The CDR3 coding sequence is TGTGCCAGCAGAGGGGGAGGAAAGTATGGCTACACCTTC. The encoded protein is CASRGGGKYGYTF.